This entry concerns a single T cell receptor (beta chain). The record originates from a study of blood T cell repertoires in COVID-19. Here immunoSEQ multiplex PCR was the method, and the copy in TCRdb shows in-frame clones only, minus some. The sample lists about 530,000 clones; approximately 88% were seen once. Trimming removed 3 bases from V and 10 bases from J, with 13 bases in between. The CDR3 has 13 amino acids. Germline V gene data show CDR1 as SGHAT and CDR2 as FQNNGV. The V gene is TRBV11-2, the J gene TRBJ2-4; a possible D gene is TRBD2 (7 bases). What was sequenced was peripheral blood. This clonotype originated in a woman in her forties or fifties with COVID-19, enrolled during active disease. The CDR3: CASSFPGGGIQYF. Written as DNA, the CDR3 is TGTGCCAGCAGCTTCCCGGGGGGCGGGATTCAGTACTTC. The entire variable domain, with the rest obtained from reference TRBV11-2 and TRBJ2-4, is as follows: EAGVAQSPRYKIIEKRQSVAFWCNPISGHATLYWYQQILGQGPKLLIQFQNNGVVDDSQLPKDRFSAERLKGVDSTLKIQPAKLEDSAVYLCASSFPGGGIQYFGAGTRLSVL.